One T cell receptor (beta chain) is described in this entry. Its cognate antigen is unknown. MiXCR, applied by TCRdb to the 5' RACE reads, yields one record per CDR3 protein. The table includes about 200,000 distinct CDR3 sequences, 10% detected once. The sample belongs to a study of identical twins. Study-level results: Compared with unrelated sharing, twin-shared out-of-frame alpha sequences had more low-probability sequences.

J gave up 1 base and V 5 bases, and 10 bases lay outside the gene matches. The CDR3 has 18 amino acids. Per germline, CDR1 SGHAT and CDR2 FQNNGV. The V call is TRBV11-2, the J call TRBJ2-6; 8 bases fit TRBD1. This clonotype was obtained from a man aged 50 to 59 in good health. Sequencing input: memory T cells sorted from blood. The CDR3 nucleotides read TGTGCCAGCAGCCCCGCCAGGGGGCATTGGTCTGGGGCCAACGTCCTGACTTTC. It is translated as CASSPARGHWSGANVLTF. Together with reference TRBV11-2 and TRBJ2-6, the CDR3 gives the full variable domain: EAGVAQSPRYKIIEKRQSVAFWCNPISGHATLYWYQQILGQGPKLLIQFQNNGVVDDSQLPKDRFSAERLKGVDSTLKIQPAKLEDSAVYLCASSPARGHWSGANVLTFGAGSRLTVL.